The rows below give T cell receptor beta chains drawn from one sample of a study of T cell responses to AZD1222 COVID-19 vaccine. Some clones are missing from TCRdb's copy, which holds only in-frame ones; the method was immunoSEQ multiplex PCR. Of 90,000 to 100,000 clones in the sample, roughly 87% were seen once. This sample comprised peripheral blood, obtained on day 0 of AZD1222 vaccination. These receptor sequences come from an adult in good health. Each CDR3 is given with its conserved first and last residue. D genes are given only for firm matches.

TRBJ1-2	TRBV4-1	NA	CASSQVDRYYGYTF	TGCGCCAGCAGCCAAGTAGACCGCTACTATGGCTACACCTTC
TRBJ2-1	TRBV5-1	TRBD1	CASSSTGSSYNEQFF	TGCGCCAGCAGCTCGACAGGGAGCTCCTACAATGAGCAGTTCTTC
TRBJ1-5	TRBV6-2/TRBV6-3	NA	CASSTQETNQPQHF	TGTGCCAGCAGTACTCAGGAGACTAATCAGCCCCAGCATTTT
TRBJ1-1	TRBV19	NA	CASRLEGNTEAFF	TGTGCCAGTCGACTAGAGGGGAACACTGAAGCTTTCTTT
TRBJ1-1	TRBV19	NA	CASAQENTEAFF	TGTGCCAGTGCCCAGGAGAACACTGAAGCTTTCTTT
TRBJ2-3	TRBV4-3	TRBD2	CASSRAGLAGDTDTQYF	TGCGCCAGCAGCCGGGCCGGACTAGCGGGGGACACAGATACGCAGTATTTT
TRBJ1-2	TRBV18	NA	CASSPTIRGIDAGYTF	TGTGCCAGCTCACCCACTATCAGGGGCATCGATGCTGGCTACACCTTC
TRBJ1-1	TRBV12-3/TRBV12-4	NA	CASSLPRTEAFF	TGTGCCAGCAGTTTGCCCCGAACTGAAGCTTTCTTT
TRBJ1-4	TRBV29-1	NA	CSVSGSLGEKLFF	TGCAGCGTCTCCGGGTCCCTGGGTGAAAAACTGTTTTTT
TRBJ2-5	TRBV11-3	NA	CASSVGQETQYF	TGTGCCAGCAGCGTGGGCCAAGAGACCCAGTACTTC